This is a list of T cell receptor beta chains from one sample in a study of blood T cell repertoires in COVID-19. Method: immunoSEQ multiplex PCR; TCRdb's copy keeps in-frame clones and lacks some. The data contain roughly 66,000 clones, 82% of them singletons. The sequenced sample consisted of peripheral blood. All receptors derive from a man between 60 and 75 years old with acute or convalescent COVID-19. Both conserved end residues are part of each CDR3. The D gene is left open where the match is weak. Expanded clones are given a class, and other clones once, few, many or no size at all.

-,TRBD2,TRBJ2-1,TRBV2,TGTGCCAGCAGTGATTTGGCGGGGGGGTACAATGAGCAGTTCTTC,CASSDLAGGYNEQFF
few,TRBD2,TRBJ2-7,TRBV7-6,TGTGCCAGCAGCTTAGCTAGCGGGGGGCCTTTCACCTACGAGCAGTACTTC,CASSLASGGPFTYEQYF
few,TRBD1,TRBJ1-2,TRBV6-5,TGTGCCAGCAGTTATATGAGGACAGGAGGAAACTATGGCTACACCTTC,CASSYMRTGGNYGYTF
few,TRBD1,TRBJ1-4,TRBV2,TGTGCCAGCAGCGAAAGACCGACAGGGTGGGAAAATGAAAAACTGTTTTTT,CASSERPTGWENEKLFF
-,-,TRBJ1-2,TRBV19,TGTGCCAGTAGTTCCTCCGGTAACTATGGCTACACCTTC,CASSSSGNYGYTF
-,-,TRBJ1-1,TRBV12-3/TRBV12-4,TGTGCCAGCAGTTTTATGGGGGGTTCTGAAGCTTTCTTT,CASSFMGGSEAFF
once,TRBD2,TRBJ2-3,TRBV18,TGTGCCAGCGCGAAACTAGCGGCTAGCACAGATACGCAGTATTTT,CASAKLAASTDTQYF
few,TRBD2,TRBJ2-1,TRBV30,TGTGCCTGGAGCCGCGGGGGGTACAATGAGCAGTTCTTC,CAWSRGGYNEQFF
-,TRBD1,TRBJ1-6,TRBV9,TGTGCCAGCAGCGTAGGGGGACAGGGAAATTCACCCCTCCACTTT,CASSVGGQGNSPLHF
-,TRBD1,TRBJ1-2,TRBV5-4,TGTGCCAGCAGCTTTGGACAGGGGGATTATGGCTACACCTTC,CASSFGQGDYGYTF
-,-,TRBJ2-5,TRBV7-2,TGTGCCAGCAGCAGGACAGTTCAAGAGACCCAGTACTTC,CASSRTVQETQYF
-,-,TRBJ1-5,TRBV19,TGTGCCAGTAGCACAGAGTATAGCAATCAGCCCCAGCATTTT,CASSTEYSNQPQHF
few,-,TRBJ1-5,TRBV7-8,TGTGCCAGCAGCTTAAGGGGGGGCGGTCAGCCCCAGCATTTT,CASSLRGGGQPQHF
-,TRBD1,TRBJ1-4,TRBV30,TGTGCCTGGGAGGGGACAGGGGCTGAAAAACTGTTTTTT,CAWEGTGAEKLFF
few,TRBD1,TRBJ1-3,TRBV12-3/TRBV12-4,TGTGCCAGCAGCATAGACAGGGGACCCATATATTTT,CASSIDRGPIYF
-,TRBD2,TRBJ2-3,TRBV24-1,TGTGCCACCAGTGACCCCGGGGGGGCGGGGACAGATACGCAGTATTTT,CATSDPGGAGTDTQYF
-,TRBD1,TRBJ1-6,TRBV18,TGTGCCAGCTCGGAACAGGGGAGCTCCTATAATTCACCCCTCCACTTT,CASSEQGSSYNSPLHF
-,TRBD1,TRBJ1-3,TRBV18,TGTGCCAGCTCACCGACCCTGACAGGGGCAGGAAACACCATATATTTT,CASSPTLTGAGNTIYF
-,TRBD1,TRBJ1-3,TRBV29-1,TGCAGCGTTAGGGGGACAGTCTCTGGAAACACCATATATTTT,CSVRGTVSGNTIYF
-,TRBD1,TRBJ1-6,TRBV5-4,TGTGCCAGCAGCTTGCCGCGGGACAGATCACCCCTCCACTTT,CASSLPRDRSPLHF
-,-,TRBJ2-5,TRBV9,TGTGCCAGCAGCGTAGTGGGGGCCGGGGAGACCCAGTACTTC,CASSVVGAGETQYF
-,-,TRBJ2-1,TRBV27,TGTGCCAGCAGATCTCCTCGGGGGGCCTTCTACAATGAGCAGTTCTTC,CASRSPRGAFYNEQFF
-,-,TRBJ1-2,TRBV19,TGTGCCAGTAGTAAAGCCGACTTGGGTTATGGCTACACCTTC,CASSKADLGYGYTF
-,TRBD2,TRBJ2-1,TRBV7-2,TGTGCCAGCAGCCAGGGACTAGCGGGGGCCGAGCAGTTCTTC,CASSQGLAGAEQFF
few,TRBD1,TRBJ1-3,TRBV7-2,TGTGCCAGCAGCTTAGCGTCAGGGGGAAATTCTGGAAACACCATATATTTT,CASSLASGGNSGNTIYF
-,-,TRBJ2-3,TRBV14,TGTGCCAGCAGCCCCAACTTCGGGGATACGCAGTATTTT,CASSPNFGDTQYF
-,-,TRBJ1-1,TRBV29-1,TGCAGCGTTGAAGATCTGAACAGACTGAACACTGAAGCTTTCTTT,CSVEDLNRLNTEAFF
-,TRBD1,TRBJ2-7,TRBV7-8,TGTGCCAGCAGCTTAGGAGGGGTGACAGGGAGCTACTACGAGCAGTACTTC,CASSLGGVTGSYYEQYF
-,TRBD1,TRBJ1-5,TRBV2,TGTGCCAGCAGTGAAGACAGGGGTAATCAGCCCCAGCATTTT,CASSEDRGNQPQHF
-,-,TRBJ2-7,TRBV10-3,TGTGCCATCAGTGAGCCGACCTGGAGGGCATCCTACGAGCAGTACTTC,CAISEPTWRASYEQYF
-,-,TRBJ1-3,TRBV10-3,TGTGCCATCAGTATATCAGGCAGGGAACCTGGAAACACCATATATTTT,CAISISGREPGNTIYF
few,-,TRBJ2-7,TRBV9,TGTGCCAGCAGCGTGGGACAACATACCTACGAGCAGTACTTC,CASSVGQHTYEQYF
-,TRBD2,TRBJ2-1,TRBV24-1,TGTGCCACCAGTGATTCGGGACTAGCCAACAATGAGCAGTTCTTC,CATSDSGLANNEQFF
-,TRBD1,TRBJ1-2,TRBV18,TGTGCCAGCTCACCAACGGGACAGGGATTCGATGGCTACACCTTC,CASSPTGQGFDGYTF
-,-,TRBJ1-4,TRBV7-2,TGTGCCAGCAGCCGCCGTGGCCAGGGAGGAGCGGCAACTAATGAAAAACTGTTTTTT,CASSRRGQGGAATNEKLFF
-,-,TRBJ2-7,TRBV27,TGTGCCAGCAGTTTATCACCAGGGGAATCCTACGAGCAGTACTTC,CASSLSPGESYEQYF
-,TRBD2,TRBJ2-3,TRBV3-1/TRBV3-2,TGTGCCAGCAGCCAAGATGGGCCTAGCGGGGGCACAGATACGCAGTATTTT,CASSQDGPSGGTDTQYF
-,-,TRBJ2-3,TRBV5-1,TGCGCCAGCAGCTTGGGGGCGGGTTCGAACCTCGATACGCAGTATTTT,CASSLGAGSNLDTQYF
-,TRBD1,TRBJ1-2,TRBV2,TGTGCCAGCAGGATAGACAGGGCATTTCGCTACACCTTC,CASRIDRAFRYTF
once,-,TRBJ1-6,TRBV11-2,TGTGCCAGCACCCAGGAGCGGAATTCACCCCTCCACTTT,CASTQERNSPLHF
-,-,TRBJ2-1,TRBV6-6,TGTGCCAGCAGTTACGACCAGGATGAGCAGTTCTTC,CASSYDQDEQFF
few,TRBD2,TRBJ2-3,TRBV2,TGTGCCAGCAGCGGACTAGCGGGGGGGATAAGCACAGATACGCAGTATTTT,CASSGLAGGISTDTQYF
few,TRBD1,TRBJ1-1,TRBV19,TGTGCCAGTCAACAGGGGGCTAGGACTGAAGCTTTCTTT,CASQQGARTEAFF
once,TRBD1,TRBJ2-7,TRBV6-2/TRBV6-3,TGTGCCAGCAGTTACCGGACAGGGAGCTCCTACGAGCAGTACTTC,CASSYRTGSSYEQYF
-,-,TRBJ2-1,TRBV7-2,TGTGCCAGCAGCTTACTAAGACTGTTGAGCTCCTACAATGAGCAGTTCTTC,CASSLLRLLSSYNEQFF
-,-,TRBJ2-2,TRBV4-2,TGTGCCAGCAGCCAAGATGTCCCAGGGGGGCTCGACACCGGGGAGCTGTTTTTT,CASSQDVPGGLDTGELFF
-,-,TRBJ1-5,TRBV2,TGTGCCAGCAAACCTGCGATCAGAGGGAGTCAGCCCCAGCATTTT,CASKPAIRGSQPQHF
-,TRBD1,TRBJ1-2,TRBV2,TGTGCCAGCAGTGAAGGGAACAGGGGGATTGGCTACACCTTC,CASSEGNRGIGYTF
-,TRBD1,TRBJ1-4,TRBV6-6,TGTGCCAGCAGTTTCCAGGGGGGAGCTGCTAATGAAAAACTGTTTTTT,CASSFQGGAANEKLFF
few,TRBD1,TRBJ1-5,TRBV4-2,TGTGCCAGCAGCGGGACAGATAGCAATCAGCCCCAGCATTTT,CASSGTDSNQPQHF
-,-,TRBJ2-2,TRBV4-2,TGTGCCAGCAGTCACGGACAAAGCTTGAACACCGGGGAGCTGTTTTTT,CASSHGQSLNTGELFF
-,-,TRBJ1-5,TRBV6-1,TGTGCCAGCAGTGAACTCGGGGGGAATCAGCCCCAGCATTTT,CASSELGGNQPQHF
-,-,TRBJ1-2,TRBV5-1,TGCGCCAGCAGCGAAGACAGTCTCTTTAACTATGGCTACACCTTC,CASSEDSLFNYGYTF
-,-,TRBJ1-1,TRBV7-2,TGTGCCAGCAGCCTCGGTGGTGGGAACACTGAAGCTTTCTTT,CASSLGGGNTEAFF
-,-,TRBJ1-1,TRBV7-8,TGTGCCAGCAGCAAGGGGGGGAGGACTGAAGCTTTCTTT,CASSKGGRTEAFF
-,-,TRBJ1-5,TRBV7-2,TGTGCCAGCAGCTTAGGAGAAACGGGGAATCAGCCCCAGCATTTT,CASSLGETGNQPQHF
-,TRBD1,TRBJ1-1,TRBV2,TGTGCCCGCACAGGGGCCACCCTCATGAACACTGAAGCTTTCTTT,CARTGATLMNTEAFF